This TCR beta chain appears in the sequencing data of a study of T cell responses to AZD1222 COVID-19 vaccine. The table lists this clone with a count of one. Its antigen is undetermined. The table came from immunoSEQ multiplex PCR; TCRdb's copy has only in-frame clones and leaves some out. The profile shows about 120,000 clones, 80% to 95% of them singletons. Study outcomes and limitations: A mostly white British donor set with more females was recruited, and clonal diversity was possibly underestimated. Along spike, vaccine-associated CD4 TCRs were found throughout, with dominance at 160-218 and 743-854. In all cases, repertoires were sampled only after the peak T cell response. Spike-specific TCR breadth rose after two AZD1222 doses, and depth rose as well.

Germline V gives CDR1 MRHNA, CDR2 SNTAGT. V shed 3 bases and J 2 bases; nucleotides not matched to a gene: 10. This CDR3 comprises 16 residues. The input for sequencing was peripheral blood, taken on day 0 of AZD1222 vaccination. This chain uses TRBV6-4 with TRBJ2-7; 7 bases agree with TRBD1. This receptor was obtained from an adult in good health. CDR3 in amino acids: CASSEGKTGQPYEQYF. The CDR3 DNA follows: TGTGCCAGCAGTGAGGGGAAAACGGGACAGCCCTACGAGCAGTACTTC.